This passage covers 13 T cell receptor beta chains from one sample sequenced in a study of human T cells and chemical hapten exposure. Documented time point: pre-sensitization, week 0. Treatment given: therapeutic diphenylcyclopropenone sensitization with weekly scalp DPC. MiXCR was run by TCRdb on the RACE reads, yielding one entry per CDR3 protein. The sample holds approximately 90,000 distinct CDR3 sequences, over 6.5% seen once. This specimen consisted of whole blood, obtained in connection with sensitization to the hapten diphenylcyclopropenone (DPC). These receptors were taken from a man in his forties or fifties with alopecia areata. Some clones in this sample may be carry-over from other donors' samples.

The rearrangement links TRBV2 to TRBJ2-4, with TRBD2 matching 12 bases. This CDR3 contains 20 residues. V was clipped by 1 base and J by 0 bases; unmatched bases: 10. Germline-derived CDR1 and CDR2 are SNHLY and FYNNEI. The CDR3 sequence: CASSEEGGLAGGLAKNIQYF. DNA for the CDR3: TGTGCCAGCAGTGAAGAAGGGGGACTAGCGGGCGGACTAGCCAAAAACATTCAGTACTTC.

The J gene is TRBJ1-2, the V gene TRBV21-1; the table's D call, TRBD1, was not checked against the DNA. TRBV21-1 is an annotated pseudogene. There are 17 residues in the CDR3. CDR3 coding DNA: TGTGCCAGCAGCAAAGGGCTGGGGGCGGATGTTAACTATGGCTACACCTTC. Its translation is CASSKGLGADVNYGYTF.

This chain uses TRBV6-2 or TRBV6-3 with TRBJ1-5; D remains unclear. The V and J ends lost 10 bases and 7 bases respectively, with 20 bases between them. Germline V lookup: CDR1 MNHEY, CDR2 SVGEGT. The CDR3 has 14 amino acids. CDR3 region: CAIKPEGPGQPQHF. The CDR3 nucleotides are TGTGCCATTAAGCCAGAGGGCCCGGGGCAGCCCCAGCATTTT.

This chain uses TRBV7-9 with TRBJ2-2, with 13 nucleotides matching TRBD2. This CDR3 region has 15 residues. Looked up from germline, CDR1 is SEHNR and CDR2 is FQNEAQ (reference sequence). Trimming took 5 bases from V and 6 from J; bases not matched to a gene: 3. CDR3: CASSRTSGSSGELFF. The CDR3 nucleotides are TGTGCCAGCAGCCGGACTAGCGGGAGTTCCGGGGAGCTGTTTTTT.

This clonotype was counted ten times or more. This rearrangement joins TRBV20-1 to TRBJ2-7, with D possibly matching TRBD1 (6 bases). The V gene's germline CDR1 is DFQATT and CDR2 SNEGSKA (reference sequence). The CDR3 totals 12 residues. V dropped 0 bases and J dropped 5 bases, with 8 bases sitting between them. CDR3 sequence: CSARDTGNEQYF. The CDR3 DNA reads as TGCAGTGCTAGAGACACAGGGAACGAGCAGTACTTC.

This clonotype has at least ten counts. The CDR3 DNA reads as TGTGCCAGCAGCCAAGTTGCCTCATTCTTC. Translated: CASSQVASFF. The chain links TRBV14 to TRBJ2-1; no reliable D call. Trimming took off 1 base at V and 16 bases at J, with 8 bases between the two ends. The CDR3 covers 10 residues. Germline lookup yields CDR1 SGHDN and CDR2 FVKESK.

In this sample, this clonotype turned up a few times. The rearrangement joins TRBV10-3 to TRBJ2-3; 12 nucleotides line up with TRBD2. Germline CDR1 is ENHRY and CDR2 is SYGVKD. The CDR3 length is 14 residues. J lost 3 bases, V lost 10 bases, and 5 bases had no gene match. The CDR3 DNA reads TGTGCCACCTCCCTAGCGGGAGGGACAGATACGCAGTATTTT. Translating it yields CATSLAGGTDTQYF.

The V and J genes are TRBV4-3 and TRBJ1-2; tentative D call: TRBD1 (5 bases). The CDR3 length is 15 residues. V gave up 0 bases and J gave up 8 bases, with 16 bases separating them. Germline V CDR1 and CDR2: LGHNA, YSLEER. Here the CDR3 DNA reads TGCGCCAGCAGCCAAGATACCGGGGGAAGGCAAGGCTACACCTTC. Protein sequence: CASSQDTGGRQGYTF.

This clonotype was counted between two and nine times. The chain employs TRBV20-1 and TRBJ2-3; 9 nucleotides match TRBD2. The CDR3 length is 14 residues. Germline values: CDR1 DFQATT, CDR2 SNEGSKA (reference sequence). After removal of 6 bases from V and 6 bases from J, the junction contained 10 bases not matched to a gene. CDR3 sequence (DNA): TGCAGTGCGGCGGGAGGGCCAGGAGTTGATACGCAGTATTTT. This codes for CSAAGGPGVDTQYF.

The genes are TRBV28 and TRBJ2-7; 8 bases fit TRBD1. The V and J ends lost 7 bases and 3 bases, in that order; junction bases with no gene match: 2. This CDR3 spans 12 amino acids. The germline gives CDR1 MDHEN, CDR2 SYDVKM. The CDR3 is CASTTGGYEQYF. The CDR3 DNA is TGTGCCAGCACCACAGGGGGCTACGAGCAGTACTTC.

Only a few counts were recorded for this clonotype. V gene TRBV6-2 or TRBV6-3 combines with J gene TRBJ1-5; D uncertain. Trimming removed 4 bases from V and 3 bases from J, with 13 bases in between. The CDR3 totals 15 residues. Germline V gene data show CDR1 as MNHEY and CDR2 as SVGEGT. The CDR3 sequence is CASSSEGGPNQPQHF. The CDR3 bases are TGTGCCAGCAGTTCGGAAGGTGGACCCAATCAGCCCCAGCATTTT.

The chain combines TRBV29-1 with TRBJ2-5; D unresolved. The CDR3 is made up of 12 amino acids. Germline V lookup: CDR1 SQVTM, CDR2 ANQGSEA. V was cut by 4 bases and J by 5 bases, with 11 bases left in between. Written as DNA, the CDR3 is TGCAGCGTTGTAACAAGCATGGAGACCCAGTACTTC. Its translation: CSVVTSMETQYF.

This clonotype was counted many times. The genes are TRBV7-8 and TRBJ1-1, with D unresolved. Germline CDR1 is SGHVS and CDR2 is FQNEAQ. Trimming stripped 2 bases from V and 1 base from J, with 2 bases between. The CDR3 has 12 amino acids. The CDR3, as DNA: TGTGCCAGCAGCTTACAGAACACTGAAGCTTTCTTT. As protein: CASSLQNTEAFF.